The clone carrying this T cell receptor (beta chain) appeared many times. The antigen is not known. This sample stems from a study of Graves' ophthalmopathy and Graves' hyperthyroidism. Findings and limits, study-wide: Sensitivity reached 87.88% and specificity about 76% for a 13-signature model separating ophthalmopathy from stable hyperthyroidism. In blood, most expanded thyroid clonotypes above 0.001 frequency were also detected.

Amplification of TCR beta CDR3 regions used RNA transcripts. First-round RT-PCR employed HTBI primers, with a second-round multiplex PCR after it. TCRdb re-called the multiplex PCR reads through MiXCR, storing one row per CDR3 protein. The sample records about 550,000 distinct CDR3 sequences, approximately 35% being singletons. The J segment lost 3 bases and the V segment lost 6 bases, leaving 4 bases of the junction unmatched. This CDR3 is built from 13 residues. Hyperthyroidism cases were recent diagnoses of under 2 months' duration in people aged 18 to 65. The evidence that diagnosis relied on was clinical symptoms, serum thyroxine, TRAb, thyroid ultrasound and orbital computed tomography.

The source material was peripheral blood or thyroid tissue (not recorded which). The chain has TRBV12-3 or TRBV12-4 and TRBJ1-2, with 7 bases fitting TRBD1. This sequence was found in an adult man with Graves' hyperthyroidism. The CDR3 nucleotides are TGTGCCAGCAGCCCGACAGGGCACTATGGCTACACCTTC. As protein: CASSPTGHYGYTF.